This T cell receptor (beta chain) originates from a study of blood T cells in healthy people across ages (dated by TCRdb to about 2015). In terms of the full investigation: In model experiments, template switching captured roughly one uniquely barcoded TCR beta cDNA molecule for every two T cells. To track age-related changes in TCR beta repertoire diversity, the study relied on deep sequencing normalized with unique cDNA molecular identifiers. To avoid experimental bias, donors of different ages were spread randomly across the sequencing lanes. The donors were split into four age groups: young (average about 15 years), middle-aged (39), aged (roughly 68) and long-lived (approximately 80). Using the same blood draw, the study looked at two additional independent replicas of 1 million unique cDNA reads for two donors, one aged 18 to 30 and the other aged 80 or older.

This clonotype was recorded only once. Its antigen is not yet known. At one end, the junction sequence differs from germline, possibly due to a read error. Libraries were constructed by 5' RACE. Sequencing was carried out with an Illumina HiSeq 2500. The second PCR ran for about 7 to 11 cycles and used a J-beta primer mix along with a sample-barcoded 5' primer. A unique molecular identifier was introduced onto each TCR beta cDNA molecule by a template-switch 5' adaptor carrying 12 random nucleotides. At least 3 million CDR3-containing paired-end reads were obtained from each sample. First-strand cDNA was synthesized from all RNA with the Mint cDNA synthesis kit, primed by a TRBC-specific oligonucleotide. After uracil-DNA glycosylase treatment, a first 18-cycle PCR used universal primers M1SS and BC2_uni_R on all cDNA. As for the original processing: For normalization, 1 million high-quality reads, each with a distinct molecular identifier, were randomly selected from each sample. Instead of being binned into consensus sequences, reads with shared molecular identifiers were discarded. CDR3 identification, clonotype clustering and error correction used MiTCR with a Q25 quality threshold and the strictest error-elimination algorithm. A nonparametric unseen species model with Euler transformation was used to estimate a lower bound on total TCR beta diversity. TCRdb reprocessed the public reads (quality trimming at Q25 with fastp, clone calling with MiXCR) and kept in-frame beta chains. When rows share a CDR3 protein, they turn into one entry using the most common DNA and genes. These V and J calls originate from TCRdb's pipeline instead of the authors' own analysis. In all, the sample holds roughly 1,700,000 distinct CDR3 sequences, and roughly 27% of those were seen once. Around 7.7% of the sample belongs to the ten largest clones.

Donors were about 36 systemically healthy Caucasian individuals from Russia aged roughly 6 to 100 years. Approximately 10 milliliters of peripheral blood were collected from each donor into EDTA-treated Vacutainer tubes. Ficoll-Paque density-gradient centrifugation was used to isolate PBMCs, with at least 7 million per sample. Trizol reagent was used to extract total RNA from the PBMCs, yielding at least 6 micrograms per sample. For every donor, an aliquot of PBMCs went through flow cytometry to measure the percentages of naive CD45RAhigh/CD27high T cells. Measured from the cysteine to the phenylalanine, the CDR3 is 15 residues long. CDR3 DNA is the only sequence kept; it has 45 bases, read in frame from the first base. Taken from the germline V gene, the CDR1 and CDR2 loops are SGHTA and FQGNSA. Broad study findings and their caveats: Estimates of total diversity from one million sequenced T cells were regarded as lower bounds and underestimates. Compared with the aged group, the long-lived group had more naive CD4+ T cells, fewer expanded clones and increased TCR diversity, suggesting age selection. Bulk unsorted PBMC profiling prevented conclusive comparison of naive and antigen-experienced compartments. The percentage of naive T cells measured by flow cytometry correlated strongly with observed TCR beta diversity. Because donor CMV infection status was unknown, age-related changes in expanded clonotypes were potentially confounded. As age increased, observed TCR beta diversity per million T cells dropped in a roughly linear way, and a significant reduction was already evident by age 40.

The receptor's source is a woman aged 25 to 45 in good health. The sequence is built from TRBV7-2 and TRBJ2-1, and TRBD2 may be the D gene, going by 6 matching bases. The sequenced material came from blood. The DNA reads TGTGCCGGCAGCGTGGGTAGGGGAGGCTACGATGAGCAGTTCTTC. Translation gives CAGSVGRGGYDEQFF.